This T cell receptor (beta chain) is from a study of T cell responses to AZD1222 COVID-19 vaccine. Study findings and constraints: With two AZD1222 doses given, Spike-specific TCR breadth and depth both rose. Donors skewed white British and female; clonal diversity was possibly underestimated.

Method: immunoSEQ multiplex PCR; TCRdb's copy keeps in-frame clones and lacks some. The data show roughly 100,000 clones, 85% to 95% seen once. As for this clone: Its antigen is as yet unknown.

Germline V gene sequence: CDR1 SGDLS, CDR2 YYNGEE. CDR3 length equals 15 residues. Trimming took off 0 bases at V and 4 bases at J, with 11 bases between the two ends. The sequence derives from an adult in good health. This rearrangement joins TRBV9 to TRBJ1-5; D remains ambiguous. This specimen was peripheral blood, taken on day 0 of AZD1222 vaccination. The DNA of the CDR3 is TGTGCCAGCAGCGTAGATGGCAGTTGGAATCAGCCCCAGCATTTT. Translation: CASSVDGSWNQPQHF.